This T cell receptor (beta chain) was documented in a study of beta chain features in type 1 diabetes. Study results and caveats: Insertions at VDJ junctions were less frequent in type 1 diabetes patients. These patients also deleted more nucleotides at the same junctions.

Germline trimming cut 8 bases from V and 0 bases from J; bases unmatched to any gene: 0. This CDR3 comprises 13 residues. The germline V gene encodes CDR1 SGHTA and CDR2 FQGNSA. The authors reverse transcribed all of the isolated RNA, so sequencing captured expressed TCRB transcripts. An average around 3.5 million reads came from naive, central memory and regulatory T cell samples. Sequencing was performed with immunoSEQ multiplex PCR; in TCRdb, only in-frame clones are kept and a portion is missing. The profile shows hundreds of thousands of clones, over 12% of them singletons. In its sample, this clone was seen a few times. The target antigen is unknown. There was one heparinised blood draw per donor, averaging roughly 110 mL. Markers CD45RO/CCR7/CD25/CD127/CD95/CD27 served to sort CD4+ naive, central memory, regulatory and stem cell-like memory cells.

The sample was naive CD4+ T cells from blood. The rearrangement links TRBV7-2 to TRBJ2-1; 8 nucleotides agree with TRBD1. The sequence was obtained from a woman aged 40 to 49 in good health. CDR3 coding DNA: TGTGCCAGCGGACAGGGCTCCTACAATGAGCAGTTCTTC. Its protein is CASGQGSYNEQFF. Combining the CDR3 with reference TRBV7-2 and TRBJ2-1 gives the whole variable domain GAGVSQSPSNKVTEKGKDVELRCDPISGHTALYWYRQSLGQGLEFLIYFQGNSAPDKSGLPSDRFSAERTGGSVSTLTIQRTQQEDSAVYLCASGQGSYNEQFFGPGTRLTVL.